The subject of this entry is one TCR beta chain. Its target is not known. The length of the CDR3 is 14 residues. Germline V lookup: CDR1 MRHNA, CDR2 SNTAGT. J was trimmed by 5 bases and V by 2 bases; bases with no gene match: 5. Time point of the sample: week 35, safety follow-up. Alongside topical imiquimod, each dose of vaccine comprised 300 ug of mutant IDH1 20-mer peptide. Patients underwent eight vaccinations, which took place in weeks 1, 3, 5, 7, 11, 15, 19 and 23. The donors had new WHO grade 3 or 4 astrocytomas; these were IDH1-mutant and ATRX-lost. Some clones are missing from TCRdb's copy, which holds only in-frame ones; the method was immunoSEQ multiplex PCR. The table records about 32,000 clones, around 80% of them present only once. This record comes from a study of a mutant IDH1 vaccine in newly diagnosed glioma. The wider study: Either 4-6 weeks after radiotherapy alone or alongside temozolomide, vaccination was begun.

This clonotype originated in a man aged 40-50 years with glioma. Some clones in this sample may be carry-over from other donors' samples. Here the sequenced sample was PBMCs, taken from a glioma patient whose treatment included an IDH1 peptide vaccine. The V call is TRBV6-4, the J call TRBJ1-2; TRBD1 agrees at 7 bases. The CDR3 protein is CASSDQAGGYGYTF. The CDR3 DNA is TGTGCCAGCAGTGACCAGGCAGGGGGTTATGGCTACACCTTC.